One and the same sample provided the 31 T cell receptor beta chains below, sequenced in a study of CD8 T cells in ankylosing spondylitis. TCRdb reprocessed the 5' RACE reads via MiXCR and lists one record per CDR3 protein. The sample has about 220,000 distinct CDR3 sequences; about 11% are singletons. Sequenced: blood, either unsorted or a sorted T cell fraction (not recorded which). The source is a male donor with ankylosing spondylitis or in good health (not recorded which).

The chain combines TRBV3-1 with TRBJ2-5; maybe TRBD2 (5 bases). This CDR3 region has 14 residues. V was shortened by 0 bases and J by 7 bases, with 12 bases between the two germline ends. Germline assignment: CDR1 LGHDT and CDR2 YNNKEL (reference sequence). The CDR3 nucleotides read TGTGCCAGCAGCCAAGAGTGGGGAGTGGGGACCCAGTACTTC. Its protein product is CASSQEWGVGTQYF.

The rearrangement joins TRBV27 to TRBJ1-2; maybe TRBD1 (5 bases). This CDR3 has 13 residues. Germline lookup yields CDR1 MNHEY and CDR2 SMNVEV (reference sequence). V lost 2 bases, J lost 8 bases, and 12 bases lay in between. Here the CDR3 reads CASSLEGARGYTF. In DNA, the CDR3 is TGTGCCAGCAGTTTAGAAGGGGCGAGGGGCTACACCTTC.

This clonotype was counted at least ten times. V usage is TRBV4-2 and J usage is TRBJ2-7, with TRBD1 as a possible D gene (6 bases). Trimming took off 0 bases at V and 0 bases at J, with 12 bases between the two ends. The germline CDR1 and CDR2 sequences are LGHNA and YNFKEQ. The CDR3 loop spans 16 amino acids. CDR3 bases: TGTGCCAGCAGCCAAGACCTAACAGGGAGCTCCTACGAGCAGTACTTC. Its translation is CASSQDLTGSSYEQYF.

In this sample, this clonotype turned up many times. The rearrangement joins TRBV21-1 to TRBJ2-7; TRBD1 is taken as the D call from the table, unchecked against the DNA. TRBV21-1 is marked as a pseudogene. The CDR3 sequence is 12 residues long. The CDR3 nucleotides read TGTGCCAGCAGCTCCCCCCCCTACGAGCAGTACTTC. The encoded protein is CASSSPPYEQYF.

This clonotype was counted between two and nine times. The V and J genes are TRBV6-1 and TRBJ1-5; D perhaps matches TRBD1 (5 bases). V lost 5 bases to trimming and J lost 3 bases, with 11 bases between them. Germline assignment: CDR1 MNHNS and CDR2 SASEGT. The CDR3 covers 14 residues. CDR3 region: CASSPGQDNQPQHF. Here the CDR3 DNA reads TGTGCCAGCAGTCCAGGACAAGACAATCAGCCCCAGCATTTT.

This clonotype has just a few counts. This chain uses TRBV24-1 with TRBJ2-2, with D possibly TRBD2 on 6 matching bases. The CDR3 has 14 residues. Germline values: CDR1 KGHDR, CDR2 SFDVKD. V was shortened by 8 bases and J by 5 bases, with 14 bases between the two germline ends. CDR3 region: CATNGGAYTGELFF. CDR3 nucleotide sequence: TGTGCCACCAATGGAGGGGCGTATACCGGGGAGCTGTTTTTT.

This clonotype appeared many times. V gene TRBV27 combines with J gene TRBJ2-2; possibly TRBD2 for D (6 bases). Germline V gene lookup returns CDR1 MNHEY and CDR2 SMNVEV (reference sequence). This CDR3 comprises 20 residues. Trimming cost V 0 bases and J 5 bases, with 25 bases left between them. Written as DNA, the CDR3 is TGTGCCAGCAGTTTATCTAGTGGCGGGACCTACTTTTTGGATACCGGGGAGCTGTTTTTT. Residues: CASSLSSGGTYFLDTGELFF.

In this sample, this clonotype turned up many times. J is TRBJ1-6 and V is TRBV20-1; 8 nucleotides line up with TRBD1. CDR3 length: 13 amino acids. V gave up 3 bases and J gave up 10 bases; unmatched junction bases: 5. Germline V lookup: CDR1 DFQATT, CDR2 SNEGSKA (reference sequence). CDR3 protein: CSARAQGGSPLHF. CDR3 nucleotides: TGCAGTGCTAGGGCACAGGGGGGGTCACCCCTCCACTTT.

This clonotype was counted between two and nine times. V usage is TRBV3-1 and J usage is TRBJ2-1, with TRBD2 matching over 10 bases. Germline CDR1 is LGHDT and CDR2 is YNNKEL (reference sequence). The CDR3 runs to 19 residues. After removal of 1 base from V and 2 bases from J, the junction contained 11 bases not matched to a gene. CDR3 sequence: CASSQAVKAGGFPYNEQFF. The CDR3 coding sequence is TGTGCCAGCAGCCAAGCAGTGAAAGCGGGGGGGTTTCCCTACAATGAGCAGTTCTTC.

This clonotype appeared many times. Here the CDR3 DNA reads TGTGCCAGCAGCTTGGGGCAGGGCCCTTTGCCTAATGAAAAACTGTTTTTT. Its translation is CASSLGQGPLPNEKLFF. The chain carries TRBV5-6 and TRBJ1-4, with D possibly matching TRBD1 (5 bases). This CDR3 contains 17 residues. Per the germline V gene, CDR1 is SGHDT and CDR2 is YYEEEE. Trimming took 0 bases from V and 3 from J, leaving 15 bases between them.

This clonotype was seen repeatedly, ten times or more. V gene TRBV5-1 combines with J gene TRBJ2-2; D unresolved. The CDR3 sequence is 14 residues long. V lost 1 base, J lost 1 base, and 5 bases lay in between. Germline loops: CDR1 SGHRS, CDR2 YFSETQ. For the CDR3, the DNA is TGCGCCAGCAGCTTGTACCAGAACACCGGGGAGCTGTTTTTT. Protein: CASSLYQNTGELFF.

This clonotype has a count of ten or more. The rearrangement links TRBV7-3 to TRBJ2-3; 8 nucleotides align to TRBD1. The germline gives CDR1 SGHTA, CDR2 FQGTGA. V lost 5 bases, J lost 0 bases, and 7 bases stayed unmatched. CDR3 size: 16 residues. The CDR3 DNA is TGTGCCAGCAGCCAAGGACAGGGTCGTAGCACAGATACGCAGTATTTT. It encodes CASSQGQGRSTDTQYF.

This clonotype showed up many times. The rearrangement links TRBV20-1 to TRBJ1-2; TRBD1 matches at 8 bases. Germline CDR1 DFQATT, CDR2 SNEGSKA (reference sequence). CDR3 size: 13 residues. J gave up 7 bases and V 6 bases, and 10 bases lay outside the gene matches. The CDR3 protein is CSAAGQGQGGYTF. The DNA of the CDR3 is TGCAGTGCCGCAGGACAGGGCCAGGGTGGCTACACCTTC.

The rearrangement links TRBV3-1 to TRBJ2-1, with D possibly TRBD1 on 5 matching bases. The CDR3 length is 16 residues. V gave up 4 bases and J gave up 2 bases, with 15 bases separating them. The germline V gene encodes CDR1 LGHDT and CDR2 YNNKEL (reference sequence). The CDR3 bases are TGTGCCAGCAGCCCCCCACAGGTCCTTCCCTACAATGAGCAGTTCTTC. It is translated as CASSPPQVLPYNEQFF.

This clonotype has just a few counts. The chain couples TRBV5-1 to TRBJ2-5; possibly TRBD2 for D (6 bases). The CDR3 is 14 residues long. With 3 bases removed from V and 5 bases from J, the gap between germline ends came to 14 bases. CDR1 SGHRS and CDR2 YFSETQ come from the germline V gene. CDR3 in amino acids: CASSSVGGVETQYF. CDR3 bases: TGCGCCAGCAGCTCGGTCGGAGGGGTGGAGACCCAGTACTTC.

This clonotype was recorded at least ten times. This chain links TRBV5-1 with TRBJ2-3; maybe TRBD1 (6 bases). CDR3 length: 15 amino acids. Deletions cut 4 bases from V and 3 bases from J, with 15 bases between. CDR1 and CDR2 from the germline V gene are SGHRS and YFSETQ. Written as DNA, the CDR3 is TGCGCCAGCAGCCCCCGGGACACCGGTACAGATACGCAGTATTTT. Protein: CASSPRDTGTDTQYF.

This clonotype was observed at least ten times. The rearrangement joins TRBV12-3 or TRBV12-4 to TRBJ1-1; unclear D gene. Trimming stripped 0 bases from V and 4 bases from J, with 9 bases between. This CDR3 spans 14 amino acids. The CDR3 nucleotides read TGTGCCAGCAGTTTAGCGGCTGGGCCCACTGAAGCTTTCTTT. Protein: CASSLAAGPTEAFF.

The chain recombines TRBV20-1 with TRBJ2-6, with 8 bases matching TRBD1. The CDR3 is 17 amino acids. CDR1 DFQATT and CDR2 SNEGSKA come from the germline V gene (reference sequence). The chain's CDR3 is CCFWGQVPGSGANVLTF. Here the CDR3 DNA reads TGCTGCTTCTGGGGACAGGTTCCGGGCTCTGGGGCCAACGTCCTGACTTTC.

This clonotype was counted many times. The chain recombines TRBV12-3 or TRBV12-4 with TRBJ2-7, with D unclear. With 6 bases removed from V and 4 bases from J, the gap between germline ends came to 16 bases. The CDR3 contains 14 residues. In nucleotides, the CDR3 is TGTGCCAGCAGCCGGGCCGTAATTGAATACGAGCAGTACTTC. Protein product: CASSRAVIEYEQYF.

This clonotype was observed many times. J is TRBJ1-1 and V is TRBV7-2; TRBD1 agrees at 7 bases. Germline CDR1 is SGHTA and CDR2 is FQGNSA. V shed 1 base and J 4 bases; nucleotides not matched to a gene: 3. The CDR3 spans 14 residues. CDR3 sequence: CASSLGSGGTEAFF. CDR3 nucleotides: TGTGCCAGCAGCTTAGGGTCAGGGGGCACTGAAGCTTTCTTT.

This clonotype was observed many times. The chain joins TRBV20-1 to TRBJ2-3; D may be TRBD2 (6 bases). The germline V gene has CDR1 DFQATT and CDR2 SNEGSKA (reference sequence). Trimming took 0 bases from V and 6 from J, leaving 10 bases between them. CDR3 length: 13 residues. The chain's CDR3 is CSARDRLADTQYF. The DNA of the CDR3 is TGCAGTGCTAGAGATCGCCTAGCGGATACGCAGTATTTT.

This clonotype was counted ten times or more. This rearrangement joins TRBV9 to TRBJ2-5; weak D call: TRBD2 (5 bases). Trimming took off 0 bases at V and 3 bases at J, with 9 bases between the two ends. The CDR3 is 14 amino acids. Germline-derived CDR1 and CDR2 are SGDLS and YYNGEE. CDR3 residues: CASSVGGGEETQYF. The CDR3 DNA follows: TGTGCCAGCAGCGTAGGAGGAGGAGAAGAGACCCAGTACTTC.

The chain employs TRBV3-1 and TRBJ1-2; possible D gene TRBD1, 5 bases. V lost 2 bases and J lost 7, with 11 bases in between. This CDR3 has 13 amino acids. CDR1 is LGHDT, CDR2 YNNKEL, per germline (reference sequence). CDR3 in DNA: TGTGCCAGCAGCCAAAACGGGGGTGGTGGCTACACCTTC. This encodes CASSQNGGGGYTF.

The rearrangement uses TRBV27 and TRBJ1-2; 9 bases fit TRBD1. The ends lost 9 bases at V and 7 bases at J; junction bases unmatched: 9. Germline lookup yields CDR1 MNHEY and CDR2 SMNVEV (reference sequence). The CDR3 totals 13 residues. In DNA, the CDR3 is TGTGCCAGTGGACCGGGGGACAGGGCTGGCTACACCTTC. Encoded protein: CASGPGDRAGYTF.

The chain has TRBV7-9 and TRBJ2-2, with D possibly TRBD1 on 6 matching bases. Germline V gene sequence: CDR1 SEHNR, CDR2 FQNEAQ (reference sequence). The V and J ends lost 5 bases and 5 bases respectively, with 18 bases between them. CDR3 length: 16 residues. The CDR3 region has the DNA TGTGCCAGCAGCCCCCCTGGGACAAGAAGGACCGGGGAGCTGTTTTTT. Its protein product is CASSPPGTRRTGELFF.

This clonotype appeared many times. The rearrangement links TRBV5-1 to TRBJ2-3; a weak D match, TRBD2 (6 bases). The V end lost 0 bases, the J end lost 1 base, and 9 bases lay between the germline ends. Germline lookup yields CDR1 SGHRS and CDR2 YFSETQ. The CDR3 loop spans 15 amino acids. CDR3 protein: CASSLARRGTDTQYF. The CDR3 bases are TGCGCCAGCAGCTTGGCCCGGAGGGGCACAGATACGCAGTATTTT.

As to this clonotype: An end of the junction differs from the germline gene, which may be a read error. The chain is built from TRBV3-1 and TRBJ1-1; a weak D match, TRBD1 (6 bases). CDR1 is LGHDT, CDR2 YNNKEL, per germline (reference sequence). The CDR3 has 14 amino acids. The CDR3 bases are TGTGCCAGCAGCCATTACAGGGTGAACACTAAAGCTTTCTTT. The encoded protein is CASSHYRVNTKAFF.

This sequence joins TRBV11-2 and TRBJ2-1; 8 bases are a match to TRBD1. After removal of 5 bases from V and 4 bases from J, the junction contained 7 bases not matched to a gene. This CDR3 has 15 residues. Germline CDR1 and CDR2: SGHAT and FQNNGV. CDR3 protein: CASSQQGVGYNEQFF. CDR3 sequence (DNA): TGTGCCAGCAGCCAACAGGGGGTAGGGTACAATGAGCAGTTCTTC. Full variable domain (rest looked up from reference TRBV11-2 and TRBJ2-1): EAGVAQSPRYKIIEKRQSVAFWCNPISGHATLYWYQQILGQGPKLLIQFQNNGVVDDSQLPKDRFSAERLKGVDSTLKIQPAKLEDSAVYLCASSQQGVGYNEQFFGPGTRLTVL.

This sequence joins TRBV6-5 and TRBJ2-7; TRBD2 agrees at 7 bases. From germline, CDR1 is MNHEY and CDR2 SVGAGI. V gave up 0 bases and J gave up 7 bases; unmatched junction bases: 6. The CDR3 is 14 residues long. The CDR3, as DNA: TGTGCCAGCAGTTACTCGAGACGGGGGGAAGAGCAGTACTTC. The encoded protein is CASSYSRRGEEQYF.

The sample holds a few counts of this clonotype. The rearrangement joins TRBV4-1 to TRBJ2-1, with 7 bases matching TRBD2. CDR3 length: 17 residues. Germline lookup yields CDR1 MGHRA and CDR2 YSYEKL. J lost 6 bases, V lost 0 bases, and 11 bases had no gene match. The CDR3 here is CASSQEGPGGTLNEQFF. CDR3 bases: TGCGCCAGCAGCCAAGAGGGCCCGGGAGGCACCCTCAATGAGCAGTTCTTC.

This clonotype came up many times. The V and J genes are TRBV5-1 and TRBJ2-5; tentatively, D is TRBD1 (6 bases). With 4 bases removed from V and 4 bases from J, the gap between germline ends came to 14 bases. Germline loops: CDR1 SGHRS, CDR2 YFSETQ. CDR3 size: 14 residues. The CDR3 spells CASSPSLGAETQYF. CDR3 sequence (DNA): TGCGCCAGCAGCCCCAGCTTGGGGGCAGAGACCCAGTACTTC.